This TCR beta chain originates from a study of blood T cell repertoires in COVID-19. Each recovered donor of Cohort 3 presented with two negative PCRs, clearance, or symptom resolution. Sequenced by immunoSEQ multiplex PCR; TCRdb stores in-frame clones only, minus some. The table lists more than 250,000 clones, about 90% of them singletons. V was shortened by 4 bases and J by 0 bases, with 22 bases between the two germline ends. The CDR3 length is 19 residues. Germline assignment: CDR1 LGHDT and CDR2 YNNKEL (reference sequence). The clonotype was recovered from a woman aged 25 to 39 who had recovered from COVID-19. V and J are TRBV3-1 (or the pseudogene TRBV3-2) and TRBJ2-1; maybe TRBD2 (8 bases). The sample taken for sequencing was PBMCs or T cells enriched from blood (not recorded which). In DNA form, the CDR3 reads TGTGCCAGCAGCCTAAGAGGGGGCGGGGGGCCGAGCTCCTACAATGAGCAGTTCTTC. It yields the protein CASSLRGGGGPSSYNEQFF.